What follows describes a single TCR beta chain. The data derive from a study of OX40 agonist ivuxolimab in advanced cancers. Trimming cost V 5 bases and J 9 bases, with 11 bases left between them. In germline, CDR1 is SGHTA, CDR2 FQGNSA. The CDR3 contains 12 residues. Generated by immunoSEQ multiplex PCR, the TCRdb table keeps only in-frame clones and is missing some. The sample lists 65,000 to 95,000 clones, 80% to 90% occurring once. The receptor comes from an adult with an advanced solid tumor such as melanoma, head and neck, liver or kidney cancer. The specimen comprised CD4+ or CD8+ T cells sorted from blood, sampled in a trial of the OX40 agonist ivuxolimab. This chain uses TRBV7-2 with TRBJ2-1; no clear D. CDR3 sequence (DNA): TGTGCCAGCAGCATCGGGTATGCTGAGCAGTTCTTC. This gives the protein CASSIGYAEQFF. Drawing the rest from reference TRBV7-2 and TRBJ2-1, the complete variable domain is GAGVSQSPSNKVTEKGKDVELRCDPISGHTALYWYRQSLGQGLEFLIYFQGNSAPDKSGLPSDRFSAERTGGSVSTLTIQRTQQEDSAVYLCASSIGYAEQFFGPGTRLTVL.